This is a list of T cell receptor beta chains from one sample in a study of cytomegalovirus exposure and HLA in healthy donors. Data came from immunoSEQ multiplex PCR; TCRdb stores just in-frame clones and leaves some out. Of approximately 170,000 clones listed, approximately 79% were seen once; the top ten hold 2% to 2.5%. Sequencing input: PBMCs. The receptor source for this set is a male donor in good health and CMV-seronegative. CDR3s include the opening cysteine and the closing phenylalanine or tryptophan. Each record gives: clone size, V gene, D gene, J gene, CDR3 DNA, CDR3 protein. A D gene is named only where the DNA matches it firmly. Clone size is stated in some rows and not others, as once, few, many or a class when expanded.

>few|TRBV4-1|-|TRBJ1-1
TGCGCCAGCAGGGTACAGCTGAACACTGAAGCTTTCTTT
CASRVQLNTEAFF
>-|TRBV21-1|-|TRBJ2-2
TGTGCCAGCAGCTTTCGCGCGGCGAACACCGGGGAGCTGTTTTTT
CASSFRAANTGELFF
>-|TRBV6-5|-|TRBJ1-1
TGTGCCAGCAGTCAAACCTCGACAGTGAACACTGAAGCTTTCTTT
CASSQTSTVNTEAFF
>-|TRBV10-1|-|TRBJ2-2
TGCGCCAGCAGTGAGACGACAGGTGCCACCGGGGAGCTGTTTTTT
CASSETTGATGELFF
>once|TRBV9|-|TRBJ1-1
TGTGCCAGCAGCGCTGGCCCCAGGGACACTGAAGCTTTCTTT
CASSAGPRDTEAFF
>once|TRBV5-1|TRBD1|TRBJ1-1
TGCGCCAGCAGCGGATCGGGACAGGGGTTGAACACTGAAGCTTTCTTT
CASSGSGQGLNTEAFF
>-|TRBV18|-|TRBJ1-5
TGTGCCAGCTCACCAGGGCACCATAGCAATCAGCCCCAGCATTTT
CASSPGHHSNQPQHF
>-|TRBV7-6|-|TRBJ1-5
TGTGCCAGCAGCTTAACTAGCCGGACTTATAGCAATCAGCCCCAGCATTTT
CASSLTSRTYSNQPQHF
>-|TRBV2|-|TRBJ2-6
TGTGCCAGCAGTGCCTCCTCTGGGGCCAACGTCCTGACTTTC
CASSASSGANVLTF
>-|TRBV2|TRBD1|TRBJ2-2
TGTGCCAGCGCGAGGGACAGGAACACCGGGGAGCTGTTTTTT
CASARDRNTGELFF
>-|TRBV19|-|TRBJ2-5
TGTGCCAGTAGTCCTGATAGCGTCGGGCAAGAGACCCAGTACTTC
CASSPDSVGQETQYF
>few|TRBV10-3|TRBD1|TRBJ1-5
TGTGCCATCAGTGAGTCCGGCAGGGGGGAAGATCAGCCCCAGCATTTT
CAISESGRGEDQPQHF
>-|TRBV27|-|TRBJ1-1
TGTGCCAGCAGTCCACCCGGACAGATGCTCATTGAAGCTTTCTTT
CASSPPGQMLIEAFF
>few|TRBV7-8|-|TRBJ1-2
TGTGCCAGCAGCTTAATTCTACAGGGAGAGCCCCACTATGGCTACACCTTC
CASSLILQGEPHYGYTF
>-|TRBV5-1|-|TRBJ1-4
TGCGCCAGCAGCCCACAGGGTGCAACTAATGAAAAACTGTTTTTT
CASSPQGATNEKLFF
>-|TRBV2|-|TRBJ2-7
TGTGCCAGCAGCTATTCTTTTGGCGAGCAGTACTTC
CASSYSFGEQYF
>-|TRBV7-7|-|TRBJ2-7
TGTGCCAGCAGCCCAGGGTGGCCCTACGAGCAGTACTTC
CASSPGWPYEQYF
>-|TRBV5-4|-|TRBJ1-6
TGTGCCAGCAGCTTGGACAGCAGCAATTCACCCCTCCACTTT
CASSLDSSNSPLHF
>-|TRBV5-1|-|TRBJ2-3
TGCGCCAGCAGCTTCGGGAGTTTTAGCACAGATACGCAGTATTTT
CASSFGSFSTDTQYF
>-|TRBV6-5|-|TRBJ2-2
TGTGCCAGCAGTTACTCGGGAACTAGCCGACGGGAGCTGTTTTTT
CASSYSGTSRRELFF
>-|TRBV5-1|TRBD1|TRBJ2-7
TGCGCCAGCAGCTTCCGCTCCCAGTTACAGGGGGCCACCTACTACGAGCAGTACTTC
CASSFRSQLQGATYYEQYF
>-|TRBV5-1|TRBD2|TRBJ2-1
TGCGCCAGCAGCTTGGAGCGGGGGGGCCTGGATGAGCAGTTCTTC
CASSLERGGLDEQFF
>-|TRBV6-5|-|TRBJ1-2
TGTGCCAGCAGTCCCGCCAGAACCTATGGCTACACCTTC
CASSPARTYGYTF
>-|TRBV4-3|-|TRBJ2-1
TGCGCCAGCAGCCAAGTGCCCGGGGGTCTCTACAATGAGCAGTTCTTC
CASSQVPGGLYNEQFF
>-|TRBV18|-|TRBJ2-7
TGTGCCAGCTCACATAGGACAAATACCTACGAGCAGTACTTC
CASSHRTNTYEQYF
>-|TRBV9|TRBD1|TRBJ2-5
TGTGCCAGCAGCGTAGCCGGGACAGGGGGGGGAGAGACCCAGTACTTC
CASSVAGTGGGETQYF
>-|TRBV2|TRBD1|TRBJ1-5
TGTGCCAGCAAGGAGGACAGGGGGCTGTTGCCCCAGCATTTT
CASKEDRGLLPQHF